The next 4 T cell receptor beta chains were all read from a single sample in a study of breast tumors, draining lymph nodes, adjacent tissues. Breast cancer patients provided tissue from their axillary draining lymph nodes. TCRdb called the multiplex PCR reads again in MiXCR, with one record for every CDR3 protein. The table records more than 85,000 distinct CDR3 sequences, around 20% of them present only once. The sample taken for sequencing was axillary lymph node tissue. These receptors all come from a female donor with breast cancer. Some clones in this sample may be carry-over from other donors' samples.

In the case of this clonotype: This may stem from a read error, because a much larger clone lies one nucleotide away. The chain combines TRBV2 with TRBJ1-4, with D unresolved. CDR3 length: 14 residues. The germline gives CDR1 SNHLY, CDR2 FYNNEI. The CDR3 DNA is TGTGCCAGCAGTGAAGCAGGGAAAGGTGAAAAACTGTCTTTT. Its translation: CASSEAGKGEKLSF.

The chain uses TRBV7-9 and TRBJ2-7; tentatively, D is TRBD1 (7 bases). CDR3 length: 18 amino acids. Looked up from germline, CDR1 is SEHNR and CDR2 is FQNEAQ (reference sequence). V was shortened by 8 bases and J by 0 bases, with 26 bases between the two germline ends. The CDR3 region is CASAGGTDRFGFSYEQYF. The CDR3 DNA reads TGTGCCAGCGCAGGGGGGACCGACAGGTTCGGATTCTCCTACGAGCAGTACTTC.

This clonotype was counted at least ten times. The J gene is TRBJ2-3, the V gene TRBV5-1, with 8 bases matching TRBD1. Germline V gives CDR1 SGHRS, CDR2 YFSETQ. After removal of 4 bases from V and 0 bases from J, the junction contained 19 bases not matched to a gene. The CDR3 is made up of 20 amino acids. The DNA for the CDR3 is TGCGCCAGCAGCGTATACCCAGGGGGCGCTCGGCTAGAGAGCACAGATACGCAGTATTTT. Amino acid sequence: CASSVYPGGARLESTDTQYF.

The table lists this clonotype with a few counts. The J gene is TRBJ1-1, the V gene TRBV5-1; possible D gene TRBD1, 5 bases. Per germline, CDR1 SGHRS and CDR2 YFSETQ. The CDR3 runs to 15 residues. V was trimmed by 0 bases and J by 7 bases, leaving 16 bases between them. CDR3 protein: CASSLASLGTGEAFF. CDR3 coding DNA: TGCGCCAGCAGCTTGGCCTCGCTGGGGACGGGTGAAGCTTTCTTT.